The TCR beta chain under discussion was sequenced for a study of cytomegalovirus exposure and HLA in healthy donors. This clone came up a few times. The antigen is not known. Unmatched junction bases numbered 5, after V lost 8 bases and J lost 1 base. Germline CDR1 ENHRY, CDR2 SYGVKD. The CDR3 extends over 15 amino acids. Study-wide results and caveats: Later, an analysis found that common viral pathogens appeared to be linked with several of the most significant clusters. Later analysis found that TCR beta chains associated with HLA were more clonally expanded than other, equally common chains.

It was with 60 Vbeta and 13 Jbeta primers that the PCR ran. Clones were read by immunoSEQ multiplex PCR, and TCRdb kept only the in-frame ones, dropping some. The sample contains 160,000 or so clones, around three quarters of which appear only once. The chain combines TRBV10-3 with TRBJ2-6; 7 nucleotides match TRBD1. The sequenced sample was PBMCs. The clonotype was recovered from a woman in her 40s in good health and CMV-seronegative. CDR3 sequence reads: CAIGQGVSGANVLTF. CDR3 bases: TGTGCCATCGGCCAGGGGGTTTCTGGGGCCAACGTCCTGACTTTC.